The present entry profiles one T cell receptor (beta chain) with its context. This entry comes from a study of blood T cell repertoires in COVID-19. Study as a whole: Both acute and convalescent COVID-19 samples were obtained from the United States, Italy and Spain. PBMCs, B-cell-depleted T cells, or T cells provided the cDNA or gDNA that made up the material.

Deletions cut 3 bases from V and 4 bases from J, with 13 bases between. Germline V gene sequence: CDR1 SGHTA, CDR2 FQGNSA. The CDR3 loop spans 15 amino acids. In the original analysis: Quantification of nucleated cells was approximated via reference gene primer amplification. Here immunoSEQ multiplex PCR was the method, and the copy in TCRdb shows in-frame clones only, minus some. V and J calls and clone size are copied from that table; D and trimming were computed from the DNA. The sample shows tens of thousands of clones, more than 70% of them seen only once. The TCR originated in a man older than 75 with acute or convalescent COVID-19. The chain recombines TRBV7-2 with TRBJ1-3; the D is unclear. Sequenced material: peripheral blood. Here the CDR3 DNA reads TGTGCCAGCAGCTTGGCAGGACTGGGGGGAAACACCATATATTTT. This translates into CASSLAGLGGNTIYF.